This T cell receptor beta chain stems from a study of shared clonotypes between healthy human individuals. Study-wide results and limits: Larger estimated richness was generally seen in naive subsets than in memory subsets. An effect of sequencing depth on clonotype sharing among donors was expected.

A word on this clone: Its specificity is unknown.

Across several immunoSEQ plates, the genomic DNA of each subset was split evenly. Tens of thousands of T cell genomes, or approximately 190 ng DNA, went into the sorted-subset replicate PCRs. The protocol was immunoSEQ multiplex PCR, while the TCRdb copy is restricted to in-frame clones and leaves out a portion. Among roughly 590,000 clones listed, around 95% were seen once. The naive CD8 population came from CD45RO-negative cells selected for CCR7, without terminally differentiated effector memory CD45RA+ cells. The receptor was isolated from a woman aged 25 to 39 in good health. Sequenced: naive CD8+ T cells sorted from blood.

CDR3: CASSSVAEDPYNEQFF. The CDR3 DNA follows: TGTGCCAGCAGTTCGGTAGCGGAGGACCCCTACAATGAGCAGTTCTTC. The rearrangement uses TRBV27 and TRBJ2-1; tentative D call: TRBD2 (6 bases). This CDR3 has 16 amino acids. The germline V gene encodes CDR1 MNHEY and CDR2 SMNVEV (reference sequence). V was pared by 4 bases and J by 2 bases, with 15 bases between.